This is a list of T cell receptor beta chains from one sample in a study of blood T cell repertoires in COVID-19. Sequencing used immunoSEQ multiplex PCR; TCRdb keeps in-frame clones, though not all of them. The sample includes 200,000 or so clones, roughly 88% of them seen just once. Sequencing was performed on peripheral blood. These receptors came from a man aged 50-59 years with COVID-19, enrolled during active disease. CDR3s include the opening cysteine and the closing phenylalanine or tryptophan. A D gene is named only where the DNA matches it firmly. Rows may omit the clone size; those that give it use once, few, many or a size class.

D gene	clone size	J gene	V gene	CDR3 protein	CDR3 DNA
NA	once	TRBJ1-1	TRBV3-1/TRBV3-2	CASSQKGGTEAFF	TGTGCCAGCAGCCAAAAGGGAGGCACTGAAGCTTTCTTT
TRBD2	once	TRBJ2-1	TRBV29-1	CSTSTSGRANEQFF	TGCAGCACATCTACTAGCGGGAGGGCCAATGAGCAGTTCTTC
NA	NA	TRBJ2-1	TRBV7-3	CASSLITSSYNEQFF	TGTGCCAGCAGCTTAATTACGAGCTCCTACAATGAGCAGTTCTTC
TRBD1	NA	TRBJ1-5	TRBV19	CASISRGRDQPQHF	TGTGCCAGTATTAGCAGGGGGCGAGATCAGCCCCAGCATTTT
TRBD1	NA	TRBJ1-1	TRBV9	CASSVGGRGGGTEAFF	TGTGCCAGCAGCGTAGGAGGAAGAGGGGGCGGCACTGAAGCTTTCTTT
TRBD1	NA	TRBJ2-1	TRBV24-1	CATSDLSFGQGNEQFF	TGTGCCACCAGTGATTTATCTTTCGGACAGGGGAATGAGCAGTTCTTC
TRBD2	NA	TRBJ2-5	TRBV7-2	CASSLGGWREGETQYF	TGTGCCAGCAGCTTAGGCGGCTGGCGGGAGGGAGAGACCCAGTACTTC
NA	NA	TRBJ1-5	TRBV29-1	CSVRTGLDQPQHF	TGCAGCGTTCGCACAGGATTGGATCAGCCCCAGCATTTT
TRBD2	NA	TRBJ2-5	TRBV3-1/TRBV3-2	CASSQEGSGRAWGETQYF	TGTGCCAGCAGCCAAGAGGGTAGCGGGAGGGCCTGGGGAGAGACCCAGTACTTC
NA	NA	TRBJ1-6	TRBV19	CATQGSSYNSPLHF	TGTGCCACCCAGGGGAGCTCCTATAATTCACCCCTCCACTTT
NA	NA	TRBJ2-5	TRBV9	CASSGNGGTQYF	TGTGCCAGCAGCGGGAATGGAGGGACCCAGTACTTC
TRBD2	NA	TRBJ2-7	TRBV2	CASSEGTSGTYEQYF	TGTGCCAGCAGTGAAGGAACTAGCGGGACGTACGAGCAGTACTTC
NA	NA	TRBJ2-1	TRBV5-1	CASKRGPNEQFF	TGCGCCAGCAAGAGAGGGCCGAATGAGCAGTTCTTC
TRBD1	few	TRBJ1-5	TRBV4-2	CASSHGTGNQPQHF	TGTGCCAGCAGCCACGGGACAGGTAATCAGCCCCAGCATTTT
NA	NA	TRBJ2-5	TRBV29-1	CSSAPGYQETQYF	TGCAGCTCGGCCCCGGGATACCAAGAGACCCAGTACTTC
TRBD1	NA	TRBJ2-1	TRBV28	CASSYIGTGQFF	TGTGCCAGCAGTTACATCGGGACAGGGCAGTTCTTC
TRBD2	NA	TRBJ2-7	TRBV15	CATSRYTSGSNHEQYF	TGTGCCACCAGCAGATACACTAGCGGGAGTAACCACGAGCAGTACTTC
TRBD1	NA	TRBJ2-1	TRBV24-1	CATMGTGDNEQFF	TGTGCCACCATGGGCACAGGGGACAATGAGCAGTTCTTC
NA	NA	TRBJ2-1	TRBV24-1	CATSDRGNEQFF	TGTGCCACCAGTGATAGAGGGAATGAGCAGTTCTTC
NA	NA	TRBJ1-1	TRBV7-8	CASSSPGGVGTEAFF	TGTGCCAGCAGCTCGCCGGGGGGAGTGGGCACTGAAGCTTTCTTT
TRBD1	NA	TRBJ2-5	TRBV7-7	CASSSTGVQETQYF	TGTGCCAGCAGCTCGACAGGGGTGCAAGAGACCCAGTACTTC
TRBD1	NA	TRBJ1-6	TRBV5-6	CASSFGSSTGDSPLHF	TGTGCCAGCAGCTTCGGCTCCTCTACAGGGGACTCACCCCTCCACTTT
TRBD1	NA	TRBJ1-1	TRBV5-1	CASSKRTGVLTEAFF	TGCGCCAGCAGCAAGAGGACAGGGGTGCTTACTGAAGCTTTCTTT
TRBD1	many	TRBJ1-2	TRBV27	CASSLLRTGANGYTF	TGTGCCAGCAGTTTACTGAGGACAGGAGCGAATGGCTACACCTTC
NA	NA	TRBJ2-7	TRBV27	CASWGPGGYEQYF	TGTGCCAGCTGGGGGCCGGGCGGGTACGAGCAGTACTTC
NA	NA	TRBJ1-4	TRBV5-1	CASSSRGGDEKLFF	TGCGCCAGCAGTTCCCGGGGGGGTGATGAAAAACTGTTTTTT
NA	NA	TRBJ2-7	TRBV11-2	CASSPASGWNYEQYF	TGTGCCAGCAGCCCGGCCAGCGGATGGAACTACGAGCAGTACTTC
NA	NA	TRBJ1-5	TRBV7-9	CASSPAGRGQPQHF	TGTGCCAGCAGTCCGGCAGGGCGAGGACAGCCCCAGCATTTT
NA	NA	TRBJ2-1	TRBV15	CATSGDSQSYNEQFF	TGTGCCACCAGCGGGGACTCTCAATCCTACAATGAGCAGTTCTTC
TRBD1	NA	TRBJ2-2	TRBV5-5	CASSWTGLGTGELFF	TGTGCCAGCAGCTGGACAGGGCTGGGAACCGGGGAGCTGTTTTTT
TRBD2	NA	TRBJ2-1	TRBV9	CASSEPLLAGGDNEQFF	TGTGCCAGCAGCGAGCCCCTCCTAGCGGGGGGGGACAATGAGCAGTTCTTC
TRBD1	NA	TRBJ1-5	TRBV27	CASSLGDETGVQKDQPQHF	TGTGCCAGCAGTTTGGGAGATGAGACAGGGGTCCAGAAGGATCAGCCCCAGCATTTT
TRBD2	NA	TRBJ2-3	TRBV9	CASSIGTSGRGTDTQYF	TGTGCCAGCAGCATCGGGACTAGCGGGCGAGGCACAGATACGCAGTATTTT
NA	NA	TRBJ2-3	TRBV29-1	CSVESQQEITDTQYF	TGCAGCGTTGAATCTCAACAAGAAATCACAGATACGCAGTATTTT
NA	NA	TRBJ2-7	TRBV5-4	CASSPGGGTYEQYF	TGTGCCAGCAGCCCCGGTGGGGGGACCTACGAGCAGTACTTC
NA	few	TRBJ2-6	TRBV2	CASSKRGAGANVLTF	TGTGCCAGCAGTAAAAGGGGCGCTGGGGCCAACGTCCTGACTTTC
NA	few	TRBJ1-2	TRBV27	CASSLRGGVGYTF	TGTGCCAGCAGTTTACGGGGAGGGGTTGGCTACACCTTC
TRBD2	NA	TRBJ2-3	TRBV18	CASSPRGGLNTQYF	TGTGCCAGCTCACCGCGGGGGGGCCTAAATACGCAGTATTTT
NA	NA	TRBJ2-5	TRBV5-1	CASSFPGKETQYF	TGCGCCAGCAGCTTTCCGGGGAAAGAGACCCAGTACTTC
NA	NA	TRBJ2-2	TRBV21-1	CASYGGIGELFF	TGTGCCAGCTACGGGGGGATCGGGGAGCTGTTTTTT
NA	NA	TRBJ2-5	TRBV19	CASSIEGQKQETQYF	TGTGCCAGTAGTATAGAGGGCCAGAAGCAAGAGACCCAGTACTTC
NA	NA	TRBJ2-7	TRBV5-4	CASSLFGSRQYF	TGTGCCAGCAGCTTGTTTGGTAGCCGGCAGTACTTC
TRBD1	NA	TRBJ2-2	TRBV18	CASSPLTGAAGELFF	TGTGCCAGCTCACCACTAACAGGGGCCGCCGGGGAGCTGTTTTTT
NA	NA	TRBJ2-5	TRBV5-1	CASSPTGGAETQYF	TGCGCCAGCAGCCCAACAGGGGGGGCAGAGACCCAGTACTTC
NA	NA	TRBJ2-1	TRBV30	CAWSMAENEQFF	TGTGCCTGGAGTATGGCCGAAAATGAGCAGTTCTTC
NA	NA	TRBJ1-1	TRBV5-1	CASSLPQVNTEAFF	TGCGCCAGCAGCTTGCCACAGGTGAACACTGAAGCTTTCTTT
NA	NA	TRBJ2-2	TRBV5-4	CASSLKATLDTGELFF	TGTGCCAGCAGCTTGAAAGCAACTCTGGACACCGGGGAGCTGTTTTTT
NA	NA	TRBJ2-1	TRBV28	CASSQIRGNEQFF	TGTGCCAGCAGTCAAATCAGGGGCAATGAGCAGTTCTTC
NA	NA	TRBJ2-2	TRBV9	CASSVVSLTNTGELFF	TGTGCCAGCAGCGTAGTTTCACTTACGAACACCGGGGAGCTGTTTTTT
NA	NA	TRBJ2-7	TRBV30	CAWTPVGGPSAYEQYF	TGTGCCTGGACCCCAGTGGGGGGGCCCAGCGCCTACGAGCAGTACTTC
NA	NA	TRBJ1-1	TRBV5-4	CASSLAAAMNTEAFF	TGTGCCAGCAGCTTGGCCGCGGCGATGAACACTGAAGCTTTCTTT
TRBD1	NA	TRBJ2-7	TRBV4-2	CASSQDGAAGGSDEQYF	TGTGCCAGCAGCCAAGATGGGGCGGCAGGGGGTTCGGATGAGCAGTACTTC
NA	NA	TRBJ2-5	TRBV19	CASSSGVVLSSQYF	TGTGCCAGTAGTTCGGGAGTCGTTTTATCGTCTCAGTACTTC